This T cell receptor (beta chain) was sequenced in a study of blood T cells in healthy people across ages. A J-beta primer mix and a sample-barcoded 5' primer were used in a second PCR of roughly 6 to 11 cycles. TCRdb re-analysed the 5' RACE reads in MiXCR, keeping a single row per CDR3 protein. Among about 1,400,000 distinct CDR3 sequences listed, 35% to 45% were seen once. Only a few counts were recorded for this clonotype. Sequenced material: blood. The sequence was collected from a woman between 18 and 29 years old in good health.

CDR3 coding DNA: TGTGCCAGCAGTGTAGACACGGAGAATGAGCAGTACTTC. Translation gives CASSVDTENEQYF. V gene TRBV27 combines with J gene TRBJ2-7; D call uncertain. The length of the CDR3 is 13 residues. Germline V lookup: CDR1 MNHEY, CDR2 SMNVEV (reference sequence). The germline V and J ends were trimmed by 5 bases and 7 bases, with 15 bases remaining between them.